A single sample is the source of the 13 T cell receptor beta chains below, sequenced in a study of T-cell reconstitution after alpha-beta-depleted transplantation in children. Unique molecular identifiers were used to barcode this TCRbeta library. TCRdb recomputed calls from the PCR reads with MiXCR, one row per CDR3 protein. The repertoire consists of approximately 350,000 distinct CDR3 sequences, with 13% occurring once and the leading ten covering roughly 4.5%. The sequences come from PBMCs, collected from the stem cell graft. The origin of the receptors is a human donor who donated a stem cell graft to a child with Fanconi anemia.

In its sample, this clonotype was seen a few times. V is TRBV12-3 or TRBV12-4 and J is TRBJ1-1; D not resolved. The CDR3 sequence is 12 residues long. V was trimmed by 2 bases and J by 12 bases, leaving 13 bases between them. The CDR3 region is CASSLTGLQTFF. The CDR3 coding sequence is TGTGCCAGCAGTTTAACCGGGCTGCAGACTTTCTTT.

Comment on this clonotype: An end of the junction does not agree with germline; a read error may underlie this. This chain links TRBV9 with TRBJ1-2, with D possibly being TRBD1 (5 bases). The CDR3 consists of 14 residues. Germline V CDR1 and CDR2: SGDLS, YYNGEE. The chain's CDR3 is CASSVLEGNYGYAF. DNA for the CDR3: TGTGCCAGCAGCGTCCTGGAGGGGAACTATGGCTACGCCTTC.

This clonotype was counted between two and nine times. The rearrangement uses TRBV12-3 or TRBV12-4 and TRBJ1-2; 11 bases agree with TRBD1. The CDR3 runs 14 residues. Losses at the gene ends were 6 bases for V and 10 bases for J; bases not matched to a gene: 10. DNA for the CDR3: TGTGCCAGCAGACCTGGACAGGGGGCCGGTGACTACACCTTC. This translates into CASRPGQGAGDYTF.

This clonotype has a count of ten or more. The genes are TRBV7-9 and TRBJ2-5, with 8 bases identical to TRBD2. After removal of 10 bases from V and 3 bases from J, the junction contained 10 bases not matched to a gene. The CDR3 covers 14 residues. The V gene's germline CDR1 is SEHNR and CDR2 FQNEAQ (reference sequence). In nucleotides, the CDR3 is TGTGCCACCGAGACGGGGGGGCCTGAAGAGACCCAGTACTTC. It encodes CATETGGPEETQYF.

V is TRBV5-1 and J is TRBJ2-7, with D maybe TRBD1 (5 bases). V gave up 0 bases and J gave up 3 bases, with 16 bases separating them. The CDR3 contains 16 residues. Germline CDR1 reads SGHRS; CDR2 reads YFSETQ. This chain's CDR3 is CASSLGPSRDNYEQYF. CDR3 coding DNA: TGCGCCAGCAGCTTGGGGCCGAGCAGGGATAACTACGAGCAGTACTTC.

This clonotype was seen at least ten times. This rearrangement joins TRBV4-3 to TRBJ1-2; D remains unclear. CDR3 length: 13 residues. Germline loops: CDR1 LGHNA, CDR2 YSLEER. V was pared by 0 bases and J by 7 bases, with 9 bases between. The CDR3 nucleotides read TGCGCCAGCAGCCAAGAACCGAGAACTGGCTACACCTTC. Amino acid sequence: CASSQEPRTGYTF.

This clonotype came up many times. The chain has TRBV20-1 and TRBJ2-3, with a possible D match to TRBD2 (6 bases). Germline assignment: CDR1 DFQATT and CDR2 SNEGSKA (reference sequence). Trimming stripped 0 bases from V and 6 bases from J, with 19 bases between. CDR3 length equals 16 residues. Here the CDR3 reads CSARDRLLAGSDTQYF. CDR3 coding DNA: TGCAGTGCTAGAGATCGGTTATTGGCGGGGTCCGATACGCAGTATTTT.

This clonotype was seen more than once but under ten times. The CDR3 DNA follows: TGTGCCAGCAGTTACATGGCAGGCTCGACCGGGGAGCTGTTTTTT. Its translation: CASSYMAGSTGELFF. The rearrangement uses TRBV6-2 or TRBV6-3 and TRBJ2-2; D unclear. The CDR3 totals 15 residues. V lost 2 bases, J lost 5 bases, and 12 bases lay in between. The germline V gene has CDR1 MNHEY and CDR2 SVGEGT.

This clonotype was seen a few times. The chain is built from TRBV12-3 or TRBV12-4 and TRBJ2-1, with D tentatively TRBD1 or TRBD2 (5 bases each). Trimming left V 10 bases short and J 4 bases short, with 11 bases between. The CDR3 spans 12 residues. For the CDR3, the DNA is TGTGCCACCGGAGAGGGGTACAATGAGCAGTTCTTC. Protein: CATGEGYNEQFF.

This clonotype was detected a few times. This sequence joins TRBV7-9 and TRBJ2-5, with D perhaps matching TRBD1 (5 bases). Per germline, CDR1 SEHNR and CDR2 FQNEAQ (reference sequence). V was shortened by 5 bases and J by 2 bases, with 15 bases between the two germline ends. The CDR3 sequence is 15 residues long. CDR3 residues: CASSRTTGLQETQYF. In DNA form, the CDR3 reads TGTGCCAGCAGCCGAACAACAGGTCTTCAAGAGACCCAGTACTTC.

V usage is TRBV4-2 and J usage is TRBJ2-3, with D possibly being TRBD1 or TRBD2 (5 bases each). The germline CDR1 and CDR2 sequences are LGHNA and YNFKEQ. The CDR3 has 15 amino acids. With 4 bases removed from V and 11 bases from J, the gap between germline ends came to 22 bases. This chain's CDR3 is CASSPGLDGWGMQYF. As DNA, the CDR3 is TGTGCCAGCAGCCCGGGGCTAGACGGCTGGGGTATGCAGTATTTT.

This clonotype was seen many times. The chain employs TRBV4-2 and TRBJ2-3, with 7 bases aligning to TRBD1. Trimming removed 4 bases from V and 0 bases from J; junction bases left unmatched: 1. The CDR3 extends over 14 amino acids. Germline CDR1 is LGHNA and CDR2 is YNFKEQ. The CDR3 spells CASSLDRSTDTQYF. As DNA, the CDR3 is TGTGCCAGCAGCCTGGACAGGAGCACAGATACGCAGTATTTT.

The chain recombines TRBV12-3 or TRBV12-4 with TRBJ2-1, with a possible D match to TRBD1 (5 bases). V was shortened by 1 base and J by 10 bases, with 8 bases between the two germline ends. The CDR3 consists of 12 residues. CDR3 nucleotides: TGTGCCAGCAGTTTAGTGACAGTGGAGCAGTTCTTC. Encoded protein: CASSLVTVEQFF.